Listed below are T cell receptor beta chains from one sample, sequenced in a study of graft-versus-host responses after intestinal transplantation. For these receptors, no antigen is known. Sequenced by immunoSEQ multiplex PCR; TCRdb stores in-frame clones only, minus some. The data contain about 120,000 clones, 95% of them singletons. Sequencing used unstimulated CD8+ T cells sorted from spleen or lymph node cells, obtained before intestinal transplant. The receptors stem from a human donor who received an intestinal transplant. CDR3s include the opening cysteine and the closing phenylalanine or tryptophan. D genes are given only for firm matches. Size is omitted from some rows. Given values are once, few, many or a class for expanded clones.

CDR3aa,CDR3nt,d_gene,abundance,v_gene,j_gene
CASSLSLAGGSEQYF,TGTGCCAGCAGCTTGAGCCTAGCGGGAGGGAGCGAGCAGTACTTC,TRBD2,-,TRBV5-4,TRBJ2-7
CASSLGTASYNEQFF,TGTGCCAGCAGCTTAGGGACAGCTTCCTACAATGAGCAGTTCTTC,-,-,TRBV11-3,TRBJ2-1
CSVENPLAGGWYEQFF,TGCAGCGTTGAGAACCCACTAGCGGGAGGATGGTATGAGCAGTTCTTC,TRBD2,-,TRBV29-1,TRBJ2-1
CASSPRGRGYFYEQYF,TGTGCCAGTAGCCCTCGGGGGCGAGGGTATTTCTACGAGCAGTACTTC,-,once,TRBV19,TRBJ2-7
CASSLISGLRPRETQYF,TGTGCCAGCAGCCTGATCTCCGGACTTAGACCGCGAGAGACCCAGTACTTC,-,-,TRBV7-9,TRBJ2-5
CASSPLPGTDTQYF,TGTGCCAGCAGCCCCCTTCCGGGCACAGATACGCAGTATTTT,-,-,TRBV13,TRBJ2-3
CSVPGQGRLGLYGYTF,TGCAGCGTTCCGGGACAGGGCCGTCTCGGGCTCTATGGCTACACCTTC,TRBD1,-,TRBV29-1,TRBJ1-2
CASSLPTDYNEQFF,TGTGCCAGCAGTTTACCCACAGACTACAATGAGCAGTTCTTC,-,-,TRBV28,TRBJ2-1
CSVEGQANYGYTF,TGCAGCGTTGAGGGACAGGCTAACTATGGCTACACCTTC,TRBD1,-,TRBV29-1,TRBJ1-2
CASSVEVTGTYEQYF,TGTGCCAGCAGCGTAGAAGTGACAGGAACCTACGAGCAGTACTTC,-,-,TRBV9,TRBJ2-7
CASSLERSQNIEAFF,TGTGCCAGCAGCTTAGAGAGGTCCCAAAACATTGAAGCTTTCTTT,-,few,TRBV7-9,TRBJ1-1
CASSEGQNYGYTF,TGTGCCAGCAGTGAAGGACAGAACTATGGCTACACCTTC,-,-,TRBV6-5,TRBJ1-2
CASSFEGLGTDTQYF,TGTGCCAGCAGCTTCGAGGGGCTCGGCACAGATACGCAGTATTTT,-,-,TRBV7-8,TRBJ2-3
CASSRGGAEQYF,TGTGCCAGCAGCCGAGGAGGTGCAGAGCAGTACTTC,-,-,TRBV14,TRBJ2-7
CASSLLTGTGGNTDGYNEQFF,TGTGCCAGCAGTCTCTTAACGGGGACAGGGGGCAATACGGATGGGTACAATGAGCAGTTCTTC,TRBD1,-,TRBV28,TRBJ2-1
CASSLVRYDTQYF,TGTGCCAGCAGCTTAGTTCGGTACGATACGCAGTATTTT,-,-,TRBV11-2,TRBJ2-3
CASSQDTKGDYNSPLHF,TGCGCCAGCAGCCAAGATACGAAGGGGGATTATAATTCACCCCTCCACTTT,-,-,TRBV4-3,TRBJ1-6
CATSRDRGQSYEQYF,TGTGCCACCAGCAGAGATCGTGGACAGAGCTACGAGCAGTACTTC,-,-,TRBV15,TRBJ2-7
CASSLLGPDTQYF,TGTGCCAGCAGCTTACTAGGGCCAGATACGCAGTATTTT,-,-,TRBV11-1,TRBJ2-3
CASSPSGFMNTEAFF,TGTGCCAGCAGCCCCTCAGGGTTTATGAATACTGAAGCTTTCTTT,-,once,TRBV5-6,TRBJ1-1
CASSFVAELQETQYF,TGTGCCAGCAGTTTTGTGGCAGAGTTACAAGAGACCCAGTACTTC,-,-,TRBV28,TRBJ2-5
CASSPGQGNYGYTF,TGTGCCAGCAGCCCGGGACAGGGTAACTATGGCTACACCTTC,TRBD1,-,TRBV6-6,TRBJ1-2
CASRRFRGTGAEAFF,TGCGCCAGCAGGAGGTTCAGAGGGACCGGCGCTGAAGCTTTCTTT,-,-,TRBV10-2,TRBJ1-1
CASSRRSGSYNEQFF,TGTGCCAGCAGCAGACGAAGTGGCTCCTACAATGAGCAGTTCTTC,-,-,TRBV27,TRBJ2-1
CASSDFRGYEQYF,TGTGCCAGCAGTGATTTCAGGGGCTACGAGCAGTACTTC,-,-,TRBV25-1,TRBJ2-7
CASSQSVGPTYEQYF,TGCGCCAGCAGCCAATCAGTGGGACCGACCTACGAGCAGTACTTC,-,-,TRBV4-1,TRBJ2-7
CASSQVAGTDTQYF,TGCGCCAGCAGCCAAGTCGCGGGCACAGATACGCAGTATTTT,-,-,TRBV4-3,TRBJ2-3
CSVGGRGEVYTEAFF,TGCAGCGTTGGGGGTCGGGGGGAAGTGTACACTGAAGCTTTCTTT,-,-,TRBV29-1,TRBJ1-1
CASSLGDSSYNEQFF,TGTGCCAGCAGCTTGGGCGATAGCTCCTACAATGAGCAGTTCTTC,-,-,TRBV5-6,TRBJ2-1
CASSEGRGREKLFF,TGCGCCAGCAGCGAAGGCAGGGGGCGTGAAAAACTGTTTTTT,TRBD1,-,TRBV5-1,TRBJ1-4
CAISETSDEQFF,TGTGCCATCAGTGAGACTAGCGATGAGCAGTTCTTC,TRBD2,-,TRBV10-3,TRBJ2-1
CASSGWGQGDPEEAFF,TGTGCCAGCAGTGGATGGGGGCAAGGAGACCCCGAGGAAGCTTTCTTT,-,-,TRBV27,TRBJ1-1
CASSPAPRTGVLGGLDDAGELFF,TGTGCCAGCAGCCCCGCCCCGAGGACAGGGGTTCTAGGGGGACTAGATGATGCCGGGGAGCTGTTTTTT,-,-,TRBV21-1,TRBJ2-2
CASSPTGGYEQYF,TGTGCCAGTAGCCCAACAGGGGGCTACGAGCAGTACTTC,TRBD1,-,TRBV19,TRBJ2-7
CATSPRDNLNTGELFF,TGTGCCACCAGCCCCCGGGACAACCTTAACACCGGGGAGCTGTTTTTT,-,-,TRBV15,TRBJ2-2
CASSLRDFRTDTQYF,TGTGCCAGCAGCCTCCGGGACTTCCGCACAGATACGCAGTATTTT,-,-,TRBV7-3,TRBJ2-3
CASSQVGTSSYEQYF,TGCGCCAGCAGCCAAGTAGGCACGAGCTCCTACGAGCAGTACTTC,-,-,TRBV4-1,TRBJ2-7
CASSSRDRLNTGELFF,TGTGCCAGCAGTAGCCGGGACAGGCTTAACACCGGGGAGCTGTTTTTT,TRBD1,-,TRBV27,TRBJ2-2
CASSLLSDEQFF,TGTGCCAGCAGCTTATTATCGGATGAGCAGTTCTTC,-,-,TRBV7-8,TRBJ2-1
CASSQDPGSSYEQYF,TGTGCCAGCAGCCAAGATCCGGGGAGCTCCTACGAGCAGTACTTC,-,-,TRBV14,TRBJ2-7
CAWSGSAADEQFF,TGTGCCTGGAGTGGGTCGGCGGCGGATGAGCAGTTCTTC,-,once,TRBV30,TRBJ2-1
CASHPGDSSYEQYF,TGCGCCAGCCACCCCGGGGACAGTTCCTACGAGCAGTACTTC,TRBD1,-,TRBV4-1,TRBJ2-7
CASSLGREGDEQFF,TGTGCCAGCAGTTTAGGGCGGGAGGGCGATGAGCAGTTCTTC,TRBD2,once,TRBV28,TRBJ2-1
CASSLGQTNEKLFF,TGTGCCAGCAGCTTGGGACAGACTAATGAAAAACTGTTTTTT,TRBD1,-,TRBV7-3,TRBJ1-4
CSVESHSGRPYNEQFF,TGCAGCGTTGAATCCCATAGCGGGAGGCCCTACAATGAGCAGTTCTTC,TRBD2,-,TRBV29-1,TRBJ2-1
CASSGQGTQYF,TGTGCCAGTAGTGGACAGGGGACCCAGTACTTC,TRBD1,-,TRBV19,TRBJ2-5
CASSLRGTETIKTEAFF,TGTGCCAGCAGCTTGAGAGGGACAGAGACGATTAAAACTGAAGCTTTCTTT,TRBD1,-,TRBV5-8,TRBJ1-1
CASSFSDRNYGYTF,TGTGCCAGCAGTTTTAGCGACAGAAACTATGGCTACACCTTC,-,-,TRBV27,TRBJ1-2
CASRAGQDHEQYF,TGTGCCAGCAGGGCGGGACAGGACCACGAGCAGTACTTC,TRBD1,-,TRBV7-9,TRBJ2-7
CASSVDLAGTDTQYF,TGTGCCAGCAGCGTAGATCTAGCAGGCACAGATACGCAGTATTTT,-,-,TRBV9,TRBJ2-3
CASSLRGTAYEQYF,TGTGCCAGCAGCTTGCGAGGGACAGCCTACGAGCAGTACTTC,TRBD1,-,TRBV5-6,TRBJ2-7
CASSRWTSGSTDTQYF,TGTGCCAGCAGCCGATGGACTAGCGGGAGCACAGATACGCAGTATTTT,TRBD2,-,TRBV7-9,TRBJ2-3